This TCR beta chain was found in a study of CD8 T cells in Susac syndrome. The overall study: Within the group of sequenced Susac syndrome patients, six had active disease and eight were in remission. Study-level results: The study conceded that its TCR sequencing and HLA analysis involved relatively few individuals.

Notes on this clonotype: The antigen is undetermined.

Random hexamers were used to reverse transcribe an amount of about 0.5 to 1 ug RNA. The immunoSEQ assay covered 54 Vbeta and 13 Jbeta segments for CDR3. TCRdb reprocessed the immunoSEQ multiplex PCR reads via MiXCR and lists one record per CDR3 protein. The sample lists 170,000 or so distinct CDR3 sequences, around 94% occurring once. TEMRA cells were enriched by FACS, while CD8+ and CD4+ T cells were obtained through a negative isolation that was performed magnetically. Germline V gene sequence: CDR1 MGHRA, CDR2 YSYEKL. Trimming took 0 bases from V and 6 from J; bases not matched to a gene: 5. CDR3 length: 16 amino acids.

This chain links TRBV4-1 with TRBJ2-5; 12 bases agree with TRBD2. This clonotype originated in a human donor with Susac syndrome. Sequencing was carried out using CD4+ T cells from PBMCs. In nucleotides, the CDR3 is TGCGCCAGCAGCCAAGATCTTGGACTAGCGGGGAAGACCCAGTACTTC. Protein sequence: CASSQDLGLAGKTQYF.